The 24 T cell receptor beta chains below come from one sample, sequenced in a study of OX40 agonist ivuxolimab in advanced cancers. The method was immunoSEQ multiplex PCR; TCRdb's version includes in-frame clones alone and lacks a portion of them. Here the sample spans 55,000 to 70,000 clones, about 80% being singletons. Source: CD4+ or CD8+ T cells sorted from blood, taken in a trial of the OX40 agonist ivuxolimab. These receptors originate from an adult with an advanced solid tumor such as melanoma, head and neck, liver or kidney cancer.

V gene TRBV13 combines with J gene TRBJ2-3; 8 nucleotides align to TRBD2. CDR1 and CDR2 (germline): PRHDT, FYEKMQ (reference sequence). This CDR3 comprises 15 residues. The ends lost 5 bases at V and 4 bases at J; junction bases unmatched: 8. In DNA form, the CDR3 reads TGTGCCAGCAGCCAAGCGGGAGAGTTTCCAGATACGCAGTATTTT. Amino acids: CASSQAGEFPDTQYF.

The chain joins TRBV9 to TRBJ1-2; 12 nucleotides match TRBD1. CDR1 SGDLS and CDR2 YYNGEE come from the germline V gene. Germline trimming cut 6 bases from V and 7 bases from J; bases unmatched to any gene: 10. CDR3 length equals 15 residues. Written as DNA, the CDR3 is TGTGCCAGCAACCGACCGGGACAGGGGGCACTTGGCTACACCTTC. As protein: CASNRPGQGALGYTF. The variable domain in full, completed from reference TRBV9 and TRBJ1-2, reads DSGVTQTPKHLITATGQRVTLRCSPRSGDLSVYWYQQSLDQGLQFLIQYYNGEERAKGNILERFSAQQFPDLHSELNLSSLELGDSALYFCASNRPGQGALGYTFGSGTRLTVV.

This clone was seen only once. The rearrangement joins TRBV28 to TRBJ2-5; possible D gene TRBD1, 6 bases. Looked up from germline, CDR1 is MDHEN and CDR2 is SYDVKM. This CDR3 is 17 amino acids long. V was pared by 1 base and J by 0 bases, with 15 bases between. CDR3 in amino acids: CASSLFHGTPDQETQYF. CDR3 sequence (DNA): TGTGCCAGCAGTTTATTCCACGGGACACCCGACCAAGAGACCCAGTACTTC.

This clone was detected once. This chain links TRBV5-1 with TRBJ1-1; D might be TRBD1 (5 bases). Deletions cut 2 bases from V and 7 bases from J, with 15 bases between. CDR1 is SGHRS and CDR2 is YFSETQ in the germline V gene. The CDR3 has 14 amino acids. This CDR3 is CASSFGQGRNEAFF. CDR3 sequence (DNA): TGCGCCAGCAGCTTTGGCCAGGGCCGAAATGAAGCTTTCTTT.

This sequence joins TRBV10-3 and TRBJ1-1; TRBD1 agrees at 7 bases. Per germline, CDR1 ENHRY and CDR2 SYGVKD. This CDR3 region has 14 residues. The junction had 8 bases not matched to a gene; V was cut back by 10 bases and J by 0 bases. CDR3 residues: CATTTGAMNTEAFF. DNA of the CDR3: TGTGCCACCACTACAGGGGCCATGAACACTGAAGCTTTCTTT.

This chain links TRBV11-2 with TRBJ2-3; D might be TRBD2 (5 bases). CDR1 is SGHAT and CDR2 is FQNNGV in the germline V gene. V was pared by 3 bases and J by 4 bases, with 20 bases between. The CDR3 length is 17 residues. CDR3 region: CASSFRGPLTGPDTQYF. The CDR3 coding sequence is TGTGCCAGCAGCTTCCGCGGGCCTCTAACGGGCCCAGATACGCAGTATTTT.

The V call is TRBV4-1, the J call TRBJ2-2, with 10 bases aligning to TRBD1. The CDR3 sequence is 16 residues long. Germline assignment: CDR1 MGHRA and CDR2 YSYEKL. After removal of 5 bases from V and 1 base from J, the junction contained 4 bases not matched to a gene. The chain's CDR3 is CASSKRTGGNTGELFF. For the CDR3, the DNA is TGCGCCAGCAGCAAACGGACAGGGGGGAACACCGGGGAGCTGTTTTTT.

The table lists this clone with a count of one. The CDR3 DNA follows: TGTGCCAGCAGTTTGGGACAGGGCGCCGGGGAGCTGTTTTTT. Translating gives CASSLGQGAGELFF. This chain links TRBV28 with TRBJ2-2; 9 nucleotides line up with TRBD1. This CDR3 contains 14 residues. V was clipped by 3 bases and J by 6 bases; unmatched bases: 2. From germline, CDR1 is MDHEN and CDR2 SYDVKM.

This rearrangement joins TRBV4-1 to TRBJ1-5; D gene uncertain. Trimming pared 0 bases from V and 5 bases from J, leaving 11 bases between. Germline values: CDR1 MGHRA, CDR2 YSYEKL. The CDR3 is 15 residues long. The CDR3 protein is CASSQEWRDYQPQHF. The CDR3 nucleotides read TGCGCCAGCAGCCAAGAGTGGAGGGATTATCAGCCCCAGCATTTT.

The chain employs TRBV7-9 and TRBJ2-3; 7 bases fit TRBD1. This CDR3 comprises 14 residues. V lost 8 bases to trimming and J lost 3 bases; unmatched junction nucleotides: 8. CDR1 and CDR2 from the germline V gene are SEHNR and FQNEAQ (reference sequence). CDR3 amino acids: CASGRAGGTDTQYF. The CDR3 DNA sequence: TGTGCCAGCGGTCGGGCAGGGGGAACAGATACGCAGTATTTT.

Concerning this clone itself: The identical CDR3 is also encoded by other nucleotide sequences in the sample. V and J are TRBV15 and TRBJ2-7, with 9 bases matching TRBD2. The CDR3 extends over 15 amino acids. The germline gives CDR1 LNHNV, CDR2 YYDKDF (reference sequence). V was pared by 0 bases and J by 3 bases, with 3 bases of the junction left unmatched. CDR3 amino acids: CATSRDSGSDYEQYF. The DNA for the CDR3 is TGTGCCACCAGCAGAGATAGCGGGAGCGACTACGAGCAGTACTTC. Based on the CDR3 plus reference TRBV15 and TRBJ2-7, the full variable domain is DAMVIQNPRYQVTQFGKPVTLSCSQTLNHNVMYWYQQKSSQAPKLLFHYYDKDFNNEADTPDNFQSRRPNTSFCFLDIRSPGLGDTAMYLCATSRDSGSDYEQYFGPGTRLTVT.

Only a few counts were recorded for this clone. The chain combines TRBV7-2 with TRBJ1-4; 11 bases are shared with TRBD1. V lost 0 bases and J lost 8; bases outside the gene matches: 8. This CDR3 is 17 amino acids long. Germline assignment: CDR1 SGHTA and CDR2 FQGNSA. For the CDR3, the DNA is TGTGCCAGCAGCTTAGCGCCAGGGACAGGGGGTAGGGAAAAACTGTTTTTT. Translating it yields CASSLAPGTGGREKLFF.

This chain uses TRBV6-1 with TRBJ1-2, with TRBD1 matching 8 bases. The germline CDR1 and CDR2 sequences are MNHNS and SASEGT. V was clipped by 2 bases and J by 8 bases; unmatched bases: 4. CDR3 size: 13 residues. The CDR3 nucleotides read TGTGCCAGCAGTGAAAGGGCAGGGGGCGGCTACACCTTC. This translates into CASSERAGGGYTF.

This clone was found once. The rearrangement joins TRBV5-1 to TRBJ2-3; maybe TRBD1 (6 bases). Germline V gives CDR1 SGHRS, CDR2 YFSETQ. This CDR3 contains 14 residues. Trimming removed 3 bases at V and 6 bases at J, with 14 bases between. CDR3 protein: CASSYGQSADTQYF. CDR3 in DNA: TGCGCCAGCAGCTACGGACAGTCCGCCGATACGCAGTATTTT.

The rearrangement joins TRBV19 to TRBJ1-4; TRBD1 aligns across 10 bases. The CDR3 length is 16 residues. The germline V gene has CDR1 LNHDA and CDR2 SQIVND (reference sequence). With V trimmed by 7 bases and J by 7 bases, 12 bases remained unmatched. CDR3 DNA: TGTGCCAGTACCCCCCGGGACAGGGGTCTCGGTGAAAAACTGTTTTTT. Translation: CASTPRDRGLGEKLFF. The complete variable domain, with remaining parts taken from reference TRBV19 and TRBJ1-4, reads DGGITQSPKYLFRKEGQNVTLSCEQNLNHDAMYWYRQDPGQGLRLIYYSQIVNDFQKGDIAEGYSVSREKKESFPLTVTSAQKNPTAFYLCASTPRDRGLGEKLFFGSGTQLSVL.

This chain uses TRBV30 with TRBJ1-3; D ambiguous. This CDR3 has 15 residues. Trimming removed 0 bases from V and 0 bases from J, with 9 bases in between. Germline CDR1 is GTSNPN and CDR2 is SVGIG (reference sequence). As DNA, the CDR3 is TGTGCCTGGAGTGTACCGTCAAACTCTGGAAACACCATATATTTT. Translation gives CAWSVPSNSGNTIYF.

The genes are TRBV6-5 and TRBJ1-1; D might be TRBD1 (6 bases). The CDR3 is 13 amino acids. Between the trimmed V and J ends, which lost 6 bases and 1 base, there was a span of 9 bases. Germline V CDR1 and CDR2: MNHEY, SVGAGI. CDR3 sequence (DNA): TGTGCCAGCAGCCTGGACAGGAACACTGAAGCTTTCTTT. Protein sequence: CASSLDRNTEAFF.

The rearrangement uses TRBV6-5 and TRBJ1-3; 7 bases map to TRBD1. J lost 3 bases, V lost 4 bases, and 6 bases had no gene match. Germline V gives CDR1 MNHEY, CDR2 SVGAGI. This CDR3 is built from 15 residues. Written as DNA, the CDR3 is TGTGCCAGCAGTTTTGACAGGGCAAGTGGAAACACCATATATTTT. It is translated as CASSFDRASGNTIYF.

The table lists this clone with a count of one. This chain links TRBV5-1 with TRBJ2-3, with 8 bases fitting TRBD2. This CDR3 region has 17 residues. Germline V gene sequence: CDR1 SGHRS, CDR2 YFSETQ. Losses at the gene ends were 4 bases for V and 4 bases for J; bases not matched to a gene: 14. CDR3 sequence reads: CASSVRGAGGGPDTQYF. DNA of the CDR3: TGCGCCAGCAGCGTGCGCGGGGCGGGGGGAGGCCCAGATACGCAGTATTTT.

This clone was seen a few times. The chain combines TRBV18 with TRBJ1-4; 8 bases fit TRBD1. The V and J ends lost 4 bases and 7 bases, in that order; junction bases with no gene match: 5. The CDR3 runs 14 residues. Germline CDR1 KGHSH, CDR2 LQKENI. This CDR3 is CASSLDRAGEKLFF. CDR3 nucleotides: TGTGCCAGCTCACTGGACAGGGCGGGTGAAAAACTGTTTTTT. Drawing the rest from reference TRBV18 and TRBJ1-4, the complete variable domain is NAGVMQNPRHLVRRRGQEARLRCSPMKGHSHVYWYRQLPEEGLKFMVYLQKENIIDESGMPKERFSAEFPKEGPSILRIQQVVRGDSAAYFCASSLDRAGEKLFFGSGTQLSVL.

The rearrangement joins TRBV19 to TRBJ1-1; D ambiguous. V lost 10 bases and J 1 base, leaving 13 bases between the germline ends. Germline CDR1 LNHDA, CDR2 SQIVND (reference sequence). There are 13 residues in the CDR3. The DNA of the CDR3 is TGTGCCACCTCAACGTTGGGGAACACTGAAGCTTTCTTT. Its protein is CATSTLGNTEAFF. Looking up the rest from reference TRBV19 and TRBJ1-1 gives the full variable domain: DGGITQSPKYLFRKEGQNVTLSCEQNLNHDAMYWYRQDPGQGLRLIYYSQIVNDFQKGDIAEGYSVSREKKESFPLTVTSAQKNPTAFYLCATSTLGNTEAFFGQGTRLTVV.

V and J are TRBV6-5 and TRBJ1-4; TRBD1 agrees at 10 bases. J gave up 5 bases and V 6 bases, and 6 bases lay outside the gene matches. The CDR3 has 15 amino acids. Germline V gene sequence: CDR1 MNHEY, CDR2 SVGAGI. CDR3 sequence: CASRAGTGVNEKLFF. Here the CDR3 DNA reads TGTGCCAGCAGGGCCGGGACAGGGGTAAATGAAAAACTGTTTTTT.

This CDR3 reads CASSLRGTSGGAGHEQYF. The CDR3 nucleotides are TGTGCCAGCAGCTTACGTGGGACTAGCGGGGGGGCCGGGCACGAGCAGTACTTC. The rearrangement uses TRBV7-2 and TRBJ2-7; 16 nucleotides line up with TRBD2. Germline V gives CDR1 SGHTA, CDR2 FQGNSA. J was trimmed by 5 bases and V by 2 bases; bases with no gene match: 9. The CDR3 sequence is 18 residues long. The full variable domain, completed using reference TRBV7-2 and TRBJ2-7, is GAGVSQSPSNKVTEKGKDVELRCDPISGHTALYWYRQSLGQGLEFLIYFQGNSAPDKSGLPSDRFSAERTGGSVSTLTIQRTQQEDSAVYLCASSLRGTSGGAGHEQYFGPGTRLTVT.

The V gene is TRBV6-6, the J gene TRBJ1-4; 7 bases are a match to TRBD1. This CDR3 has 15 residues. J gave up 8 bases and V 7 bases, and 13 bases lay outside the gene matches. Germline V gene lookup returns CDR1 MNHNY and CDR2 SVGAGI (reference sequence). This CDR3 is CASIKGGGGEEKLFF. DNA for the CDR3: TGTGCCAGCATAAAAGGGGGCGGGGGCGAGGAAAAACTGTTTTTT.